The 23 T cell receptor beta chains presented below share a single source sample, sequenced in a study of PD-1 blockade in classical Hodgkin lymphoma. All trial patients relapsed after autologous stem cell transplantation. The assay was immunoSEQ multiplex PCR, and TCRdb's table has in-frame clones only and misses some. The sample includes 20,000 to 25,000 clones, more than 60% seen only once; the top ten take almost 6%. The sample in question was peripheral blood mononuclear cells (PBMCs), obtained at baseline. The receptors shown here come from a human donor with classical Hodgkin lymphoma.

This chain links TRBV11-3 with TRBJ1-6, with D uncertain. V dropped 1 base and J dropped 5 bases, with 9 bases sitting between them. The CDR3 is 15 amino acids. Germline values: CDR1 SGHNT, CDR2 YENEEA. The CDR3 DNA follows: TGTGCCAGCAGCTTAGGAACAGAGCATAATTCACCCCTCCACTTT. This encodes CASSLGTEHNSPLHF.

The chain joins TRBV7-7 to TRBJ2-1; 8 bases match TRBD1. J gave up 6 bases and V 0 bases, and 7 bases lay outside the gene matches. The CDR3 is made up of 16 amino acids. Germline lookup yields CDR1 SSHAT and CDR2 FNYEAQ (reference sequence). The CDR3 spells CASSLAGQGAGNEQFF. The CDR3 nucleotides are TGTGCCAGCAGCTTAGCTGGCCAGGGGGCGGGCAATGAGCAGTTCTTC.

CDR3 amino acids: CASSLWGGGGGQETQYF. The CDR3 DNA is TGTGCCAGCAGTTTATGGGGCGGTGGAGGGGGCCAAGAGACCCAGTACTTC. The V and J genes are TRBV28 and TRBJ2-5, with D perhaps given as TRBD1 or TRBD2 (6 bases each). Germline-derived CDR1 and CDR2 are MDHEN and SYDVKM. The V gene lost 0 bases and the J gene lost 1 base, with 15 bases spanning the gap. The CDR3 has 17 residues.

This clone is medium-sized (0.01 to 0.1%) in the sample. V usage is TRBV5-6 and J usage is TRBJ1-1; TRBD1 is a possible D gene (5 bases). The V gene lost 5 bases and the J gene lost 10 bases, with 18 bases spanning the gap. The length of the CDR3 is 13 residues. In germline, CDR1 is SGHDT, CDR2 YYEEEE. The CDR3 DNA reads as TGTGCCAGCAGTTCGACGGGGGTACGAGGAGCTTTCTTT. It encodes CASSSTGVRGAFF. Combining the CDR3 with reference TRBV5-6 and TRBJ1-1 gives the whole variable domain DAGVTQSPTHLIKTRGQQVTLRCSPKSGHDTVSWYQQALGQGPQFIFQYYEEEERQRGNFPDRFSGHQFPNYSSELNVNALLLGDSALYLCASSSTGVRGAFFGQGTRLTVV.

The rearrangement links TRBV6-5 to TRBJ2-7; D ambiguous. The CDR3 runs to 14 residues. V was cut by 0 bases and J by 3 bases, with 9 bases left in between. Per germline, CDR1 MNHEY and CDR2 SVGAGI. The CDR3 protein is CASSYSTQIYEQYF. The CDR3 bases are TGTGCCAGCAGTTACTCGACGCAGATCTACGAGCAGTACTTC.

The rearrangement joins TRBV30 to TRBJ1-5; D gene ambiguous. V was clipped by 0 bases and J by 6 bases, with 9 bases between them. Germline V lookup: CDR1 GTSNPN, CDR2 SVGIG (reference sequence). The CDR3 runs 13 residues. The CDR3 sequence: CAWSVDGSQPQHF. CDR3 bases: TGTGCCTGGAGTGTGGACGGGAGTCAGCCCCAGCATTTT. Full variable domain (rest looked up from reference TRBV30 and TRBJ1-5): SQTIHQWPATLVQPVGSPLSLECTVEGTSNPNLYWYRQAAGRGLQLLFYSVGIGQISSEVPQNLSASRPQDRQFILSSKKLLLSDSGFYLCAWSVDGSQPQHFGDGTRLSIL.

CDR3 coding DNA: TGTGCCAGCAGCTTGCAGGGCTTTCAGCCCCAGCATTTT. It yields the protein CASSLQGFQPQHF. The rearrangement joins TRBV5-6 to TRBJ1-5; perhaps TRBD1 as D (5 bases). This CDR3 is 13 amino acids long. The V gene's germline CDR1 is SGHDT and CDR2 YYEEEE. Trimming cost V 1 base and J 6 bases, with 8 bases left between them. Based on the CDR3 plus reference TRBV5-6 and TRBJ1-5, the full variable domain is DAGVTQSPTHLIKTRGQQVTLRCSPKSGHDTVSWYQQALGQGPQFIFQYYEEEERQRGNFPDRFSGHQFPNYSSELNVNALLLGDSALYLCASSLQGFQPQHFGDGTRLSIL.

The rearrangement uses TRBV30 and TRBJ1-5, with D unclear. Trimming left V 4 bases short and J 6 bases short, with 13 bases between. Germline CDR1 and CDR2: GTSNPN and SVGIG (reference sequence). The CDR3 length is 13 residues. This chain's CDR3 is CAWTTSPGQPQHF. As DNA, the CDR3 is TGTGCCTGGACAACTTCGCCGGGTCAGCCCCAGCATTTT.

The V and J genes are TRBV7-2 and TRBJ1-1; D is unresolved. Germline CDR1 is SGHTA and CDR2 is FQGNSA. The CDR3 runs 15 residues. With 1 base removed from V and 5 bases from J, the gap between germline ends came to 14 bases. For the CDR3, the DNA is TGTGCCAGCAGCTTAGTGGGGTGGGCCGAAACTGAAGCTTTCTTT. Its translation is CASSLVGWAETEAFF. Drawing the rest from reference TRBV7-2 and TRBJ1-1, the complete variable domain is GAGVSQSPSNKVTEKGKDVELRCDPISGHTALYWYRQSLGQGLEFLIYFQGNSAPDKSGLPSDRFSAERTGGSVSTLTIQRTQQEDSAVYLCASSLVGWAETEAFFGQGTRLTVV.

The rearrangement links TRBV5-1 to TRBJ2-7; perhaps TRBD1 as D (5 bases). Germline values: CDR1 SGHRS, CDR2 YFSETQ. This CDR3 has 14 amino acids. Trimming removed 0 bases at V and 6 bases at J, with 13 bases between. The CDR3 sequence is CASSLAVGASEQYF. DNA for the CDR3: TGCGCCAGCAGCTTGGCGGTAGGGGCTAGCGAGCAGTACTTC.

This clone was recorded a few times. The chain joins TRBV4-2 to TRBJ2-3; D is unclear. Germline lookup yields CDR1 LGHNA and CDR2 YNFKEQ. Trimming stripped 4 bases from V and 2 bases from J, with 13 bases between. CDR3 length equals 15 residues. CDR3 sequence: CASSRRAVVTDTQYF. In nucleotides, the CDR3 is TGTGCCAGCAGCCGAAGGGCCGTGGTCACAGATACGCAGTATTTT.

This clone is medium-sized by share. The chain has TRBV6-6 and TRBJ2-7; TRBD1 might be the D (5 bases). The CDR3 runs 11 residues. V was trimmed by 10 bases and J by 7 bases, leaving 14 bases between them. Germline V gives CDR1 MNHNY, CDR2 SVGAGI (reference sequence). CDR3 protein: CATKGFGEQYF. The CDR3 nucleotides read TGTGCCACCAAGGGGTTTGGGGAGCAGTACTTC.

This sequence joins TRBV19 and TRBJ2-1; the D gene is possibly TRBD1 (5 bases). The CDR3 consists of 13 residues. V was cut by 4 bases and J by 7 bases, with 11 bases left in between. Germline CDR1 reads LNHDA; CDR2 reads SQIVND (reference sequence). CDR3 nucleotides: TGTGCCAGTAGTAACGCAGCAGGGAATGAGCAGTTCTTC. It specifies CASSNAAGNEQFF.

The CDR3: CASSYPSQETQYF. In nucleotides, the CDR3 is TGTGCCAGCAGCTACCCCTCGCAAGAGACCCAGTACTTC. This rearrangement joins TRBV5-6 to TRBJ2-5; D ambiguous. CDR1 SGHDT and CDR2 YYEEEE come from the germline V gene. The CDR3 is made up of 13 amino acids. V lost 3 bases to trimming and J lost 2 bases, with 8 bases between them.

A single count supports this clone. This sequence joins TRBV11-2 and TRBJ2-7, with 7 bases aligning to TRBD1. V lost 1 base to trimming and J lost 1 base; unmatched junction nucleotides: 7. The CDR3 contains 16 residues. Per the germline V gene, CDR1 is SGHAT and CDR2 is FQNNGV. In nucleotides, the CDR3 is TGTGCCAGCAGCTTAGGGGGTAGGGGGCCTTCCTACGAGCAGTACTTC. Protein: CASSLGGRGPSYEQYF.

This clone has a handful of counts. V and J are TRBV28 and TRBJ2-2; D remains ambiguous. The CDR3 loop spans 13 amino acids. Per the germline V gene, CDR1 is MDHEN and CDR2 is SYDVKM. V lost 0 bases and J lost 3, with 2 bases in between. CDR3 coding DNA: TGTGCCAGCAGTTTATGGGACACCGGGGAGCTGTTTTTT. This translates into CASSLWDTGELFF.

The rearrangement links TRBV7-9 to TRBJ2-1, with a possible D match to TRBD1 (6 bases). The CDR3 totals 13 residues. V was shortened by 8 bases and J by 9 bases, with 17 bases between the two germline ends. Germline V gene lookup returns CDR1 SEHNR and CDR2 FQNEAQ (reference sequence). The CDR3 nucleotides read TGTGCCAGCGGACAGTTTAGGGCCCCTGAGCAGTTCTTC. Encoded protein: CASGQFRAPEQFF.

This clone was counted only a few times. The chain couples TRBV6-5 to TRBJ2-7, with D tentatively TRBD1 (6 bases). The CDR3 runs to 14 residues. V lost 7 bases, J lost 0 bases, and 13 bases lay in between. Germline V lookup: CDR1 MNHEY, CDR2 SVGAGI. CDR3 sequence reads: CASKGQLTSYEQYF. Written as DNA, the CDR3 is TGTGCCAGCAAAGGACAGTTGACCTCCTACGAGCAGTACTTC.

The chain uses TRBV19 and TRBJ2-3; D not resolved. The length of the CDR3 is 13 residues. CDR1 is LNHDA, CDR2 SQIVND, per germline (reference sequence). V was clipped by 4 bases and J by 1 base, with 6 bases between them. CDR3 coding DNA: TGTGCCAGTAGTACTACAGGCACAGATACGCAGTATTTT. This encodes CASSTTGTDTQYF. The complete variable domain, with remaining parts taken from reference TRBV19 and TRBJ2-3, reads DGGITQSPKYLFRKEGQNVTLSCEQNLNHDAMYWYRQDPGQGLRLIYYSQIVNDFQKGDIAEGYSVSREKKESFPLTVTSAQKNPTAFYLCASSTTGTDTQYFGPGTRLTVL.

The rearrangement links TRBV28 to TRBJ1-2; TRBD1 might be the D (5 bases). Germline V CDR1 and CDR2: MDHEN, SYDVKM. This CDR3 comprises 13 residues. V was trimmed by 4 bases and J by 4 bases, leaving 10 bases between them. CDR3 region: CASSWGGIYGYTF. CDR3 bases: TGTGCCAGCAGTTGGGGGGGGATCTATGGCTACACCTTC.

This clone is medium-sized. V gene TRBV28 combines with J gene TRBJ1-5; the D is unclear. V was trimmed by 2 bases and J by 4 bases, leaving 9 bases between them. Germline CDR1 is MDHEN and CDR2 is SYDVKM. The length of the CDR3 is 14 residues. The DNA for the CDR3 is TGTGCCAGCAGTTTAACCCTGAGAAATCAGCCCCAGCATTTT. Translation gives CASSLTLRNQPQHF.

This clone was counted a single time. The V gene is TRBV5-6, the J gene TRBJ2-7, with a weak D call TRBD2 (5 bases). The V end was cut by 0 bases, the J end by 2 bases, with 9 bases between. The CDR3 runs to 14 residues. Germline V lookup: CDR1 SGHDT, CDR2 YYEEEE. CDR3 region: CASSLGLNAYEQYF. The CDR3 DNA sequence: TGTGCCAGCAGCTTGGGACTAAACGCCTACGAGCAGTACTTC.

This clone was observed a handful of times. The chain carries TRBV28 and TRBJ1-2, with a weak D call TRBD1 (5 bases). The CDR3 contains 15 residues. Germline CDR1 MDHEN, CDR2 SYDVKM. V was trimmed by 1 base and J by 6 bases, leaving 15 bases between them. The CDR3 region is CASSLSGGVWNGYTF. CDR3 sequence (DNA): TGTGCCAGCAGTTTATCCGGGGGAGTTTGGAATGGCTACACCTTC.